This T cell receptor beta chain is drawn from a study of blood T cell repertoires in COVID-19. On the study more broadly: Donors in the United States, Italy and Spain gave samples during acute or convalescent COVID-19. Sample material is recorded as cDNA or gDNA derived from T cells, B-cell-depleted T cells, or PBMCs.

Authors' methods: Using reference gene primer amplification, nucleated cell counts were estimated. The table came from immunoSEQ multiplex PCR; TCRdb's copy has only in-frame clones and leaves some out. Clone size and the V and J calls come from that table; the DNA yielded D and trimming. The data show 200,000 to 250,000 clones, with 90% seen just once and less than 15% held by the top ten. Grouping used clinical history reported by participants in a survey and questionnaire. V gave up 4 bases and J gave up 4 bases, with 13 bases separating them. This CDR3 is 14 amino acids long. Germline values: CDR1 SGHDT, CDR2 YYEEEE.

The sequence derives from a man aged 30-40 years who had been exposed to COVID-19. Sequences were obtained from PBMCs or T cells enriched from blood (not recorded which). The gene calls are TRBV5-6 and TRBJ2-3, with D unresolved. The CDR3 is CASSVGIVADTQYF. In nucleotides, the CDR3 is TGTGCCAGCAGCGTCGGTATAGTGGCAGATACGCAGTATTTT. The full variable domain, rest sourced from reference TRBV5-6 and TRBJ2-3, is DAGVTQSPTHLIKTRGQQVTLRCSPKSGHDTVSWYQQALGQGPQFIFQYYEEEERQRGNFPDRFSGHQFPNYSSELNVNALLLGDSALYLCASSVGIVADTQYFGPGTRLTVL.